This is a list of T cell receptor beta chains from one sample in a study of cytomegalovirus exposure and HLA in healthy donors. Profiling relied on immunoSEQ multiplex PCR, and the TCRdb table lists in-frame clones only, not all of them. This sample carries 130,000 or so clones, about 90% of them seen once, and the ten largest clones take around 3.3%. The sequenced material came from PBMCs. The receptors shown here come from a man aged 30 to 39 in good health and CMV-seronegative. Each CDR3 is given with its conserved first and last residue. Each record gives: D gene, V gene, clone size, J gene, CDR3 protein, CDR3 DNA. A D gene is named only where the DNA matches it firmly. Clone size is stated in some rows and not others, as once, few, many or a class when expanded.

>TRBD1|TRBV7-2|once|TRBJ1-5
CASSSGQGNQPQHF
TGTGCCAGCAGCAGCGGACAGGGAAACCAGCCCCAGCATTTT
>NA|TRBV15|NA|TRBJ2-5
CATSRDATGQETQYF
TGTGCCACCAGCAGAGATGCCACAGGACAAGAGACCCAGTACTTC
>TRBD1|TRBV2|NA|TRBJ2-7
CATLRDRGNEQYF
TGTGCCACACTCCGGGACAGGGGGAACGAGCAGTACTTC
>TRBD1|TRBV7-2|NA|TRBJ1-5
CASSPDRDQPQHF
TGTGCCAGCAGCCCCGACAGGGATCAGCCCCAGCATTTT
>TRBD1|TRBV6-1|NA|TRBJ2-7
CASSPDRPSYEQYF
TGTGCCAGCAGTCCGGACAGGCCTTCCTACGAGCAGTACTTC
>NA|TRBV27|NA|TRBJ1-2
CASSLTGHNYGYTF
TGTGCCAGCAGTTTAACAGGCCATAACTATGGCTACACCTTC
>TRBD1|TRBV6-5|NA|TRBJ2-5
CASRARTGGETQYF
TGTGCCAGCAGAGCTCGGACAGGCGGAGAGACCCAGTACTTC
>TRBD1|TRBV9|NA|TRBJ1-2
CASSLTGDYGYTF
TGTGCCAGCAGCCTGACAGGGGACTATGGCTACACCTTC
>NA|TRBV29-1|NA|TRBJ2-3
CSVESGDSTDTQYF
TGCAGCGTTGAGTCGGGGGATAGCACAGATACGCAGTATTTT
>NA|TRBV5-1|NA|TRBJ2-7
CASSPDRYEQYF
TGCGCCAGCAGCCCGGACAGATACGAGCAGTACTTC
>TRBD1|TRBV15|NA|TRBJ1-3
CATSRPGQGDGNTIYF
TGTGCCACCAGCAGACCTGGACAGGGGGATGGAAACACCATATATTTT
>NA|TRBV29-1|NA|TRBJ2-7
CSVEGQGKDDEQYF
TGCAGCGTTGAAGGGCAGGGGAAGGATGACGAGCAGTACTTC